What follows describes a single TCR beta chain. Assay: immunoSEQ multiplex PCR; the TCRdb copy retains only in-frame clones and omits some. The sample records 70,000 or so clones, around 93% being singletons. The germline V gene encodes CDR1 SGHNT and CDR2 YENEEA. The V segment lost 7 bases and the J segment 8 bases; nucleotides outside the gene matches: 9. This CDR3 has 14 residues. The data are from a study of technical replicates of blood from a few donors. The source material was T cells isolated from PBMCs. The chain joins TRBV11-3 to TRBJ2-1, with 9 bases identical to TRBD2. The clonotype was recovered from a human donor in good health. The CDR3 region is CASNIAGVRDEQFF. CDR3 sequence (DNA): TGTGCCAGCAACATAGCGGGAGTAAGGGATGAGCAGTTCTTC.